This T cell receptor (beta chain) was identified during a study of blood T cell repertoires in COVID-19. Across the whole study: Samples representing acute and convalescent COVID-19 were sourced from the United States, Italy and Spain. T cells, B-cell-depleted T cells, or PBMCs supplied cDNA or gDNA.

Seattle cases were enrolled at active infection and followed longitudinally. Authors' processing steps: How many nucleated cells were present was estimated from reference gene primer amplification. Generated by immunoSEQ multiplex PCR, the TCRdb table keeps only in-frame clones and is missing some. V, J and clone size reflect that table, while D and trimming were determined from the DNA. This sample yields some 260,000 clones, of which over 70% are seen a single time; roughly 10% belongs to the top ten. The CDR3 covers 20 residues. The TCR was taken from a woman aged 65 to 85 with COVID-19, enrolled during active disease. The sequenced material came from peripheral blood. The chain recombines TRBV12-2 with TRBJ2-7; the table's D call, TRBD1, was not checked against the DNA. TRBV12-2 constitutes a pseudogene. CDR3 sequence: CASRLEEGQGGLAVSYEQYF. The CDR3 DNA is TGTGCAAGTCGCTTAGAAGAGGGACAGGGAGGTCTAGCGGTCTCCTACGAGCAGTACTTC.